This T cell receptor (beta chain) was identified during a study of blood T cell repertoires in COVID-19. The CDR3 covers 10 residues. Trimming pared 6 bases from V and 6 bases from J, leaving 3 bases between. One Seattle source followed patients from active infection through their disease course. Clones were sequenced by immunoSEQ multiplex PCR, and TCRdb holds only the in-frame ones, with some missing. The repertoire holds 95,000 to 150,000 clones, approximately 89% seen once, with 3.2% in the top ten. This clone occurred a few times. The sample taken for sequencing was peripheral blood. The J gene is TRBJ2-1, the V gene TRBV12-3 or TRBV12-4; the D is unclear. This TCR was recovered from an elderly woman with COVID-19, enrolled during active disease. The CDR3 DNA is TGTGCCAGCAGCCTCAATGAGCAGTTCTTC. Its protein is CASSLNEQFF.